This record concerns one TCR beta chain sequence. The antigen remains unidentified. Sequenced by immunoSEQ multiplex PCR; TCRdb stores in-frame clones only, minus some. The table has tens of thousands of clones, roughly 84% seen once; the top ten hold more than 3.5%. This sample was included in a study of OX40 agonist ivuxolimab in advanced cancers. Germline V gene lookup returns CDR1 MDHEN and CDR2 SYDVKM. The V and J ends lost 10 bases and 4 bases, in that order; junction bases with no gene match: 9. The CDR3 has 14 residues. Findings and caveats of the study: The average count of expanded clones was higher among CD8+ T cells than among CD4+. Normalized T-cell clonal expansion was also low in some nonresponders. Low clonal expansion, among the lowest seen, marked partial responders at 0.1-3.0 mg/kg.

This material consisted of CD4+ or CD8+ T cells sorted from blood, taken in a trial of the OX40 agonist ivuxolimab. The receptor comes from an adult with an advanced solid tumor such as melanoma, head and neck, liver or kidney cancer. This sequence joins TRBV28 and TRBJ2-1; 8 bases fit TRBD1. The chain's CDR3 is CATIQGEPYNEQFF. CDR3 DNA: TGTGCCACTATACAGGGGGAACCTTACAATGAGCAGTTCTTC.